This T cell receptor beta chain was identified during a study of neurological immune-mediated disorders. In this sample, this clonotype turned up many times. Its antigen is undetermined. Study-wide findings and caveats: Phylogenetic analysis grouped 18 of 34 multiple sclerosis patients' repertoires together, suggesting a possible repertoire signature.

The cDNA was synthesized by means of template-switch 5'RACE, which was carried out with 10-nucleotide random UMIs. TCRdb analysed the 5' RACE reads with MiXCR anew, one entry per CDR3 protein. This table has about 78,000 distinct CDR3 sequences, around 4.6% appearing once. The CDR3 is 14 residues long. V was pared by 6 bases and J by 2 bases, with 7 bases of the junction left unmatched. Looked up from germline, CDR1 is DFQATT and CDR2 is SNEGSKA (reference sequence). This clonotype originated in a woman under 40 with multiple sclerosis. The sequenced sample consisted of PBMCs. The gene calls are TRBV20-1 and TRBJ2-5; 9 positions agree with TRBD1. CDR3 loop: CSAKGQGWQETQYF. The CDR3 DNA is TGCAGTGCAAAAGGACAGGGGTGGCAAGAGACCCAGTACTTC.